The T cell receptor (beta chain) under discussion was sequenced for a study of response to subunit inactivated influenza vaccine. Notes on the study in general: Few additional T cells are recruited per seasonal influenza vaccination, authors suggested.

TCRdb reanalysed the RT-PCR reads using MiXCR and keeps one entry per CDR3 protein. The sample records hundreds of thousands of distinct CDR3 sequences, about 14% being singletons. With 7 bases removed from V and 6 bases from J, the gap between germline ends came to 11 bases. Germline V lookup: CDR1 SNHLY, CDR2 FYNNEI. The CDR3 runs to 12 residues. About this clonotype: The target antigen is unknown.

V is TRBV2 and J is TRBJ2-3; D is uncertain. The source of this sequence is a man in his forties or fifties who received an inactivated influenza vaccine. This sample comprised PBMCs from blood, obtained roughly 2 weeks before vaccination. In nucleotides, the CDR3 is TGTGCCAGCACCCCAACGCGGGATACGCAGTATTTT. It codes for CASTPTRDTQYF.